A selection of T cell receptor beta chains follows, all from one sample in a study of OX40 agonist ivuxolimab in advanced cancers. TCRdb's copy holds only in-frame clones and misses some; the assay was immunoSEQ multiplex PCR. The sample has over 60,000 clones; around 91% are singletons. The specimen comprised CD4+ or CD8+ T cells sorted from blood, sampled in a trial of the OX40 agonist ivuxolimab. The receptors derive from an adult with an advanced solid tumor such as melanoma, head and neck, liver or kidney cancer. The CDR3 runs from the conserved cysteine through the conserved F or W. Rows may omit the clone size; those that give it use once, few, many or a size class.

V: TRBV2
J: TRBJ2-6
size: NA
CDR3: CASRDRGTGANVLTF

V: TRBV5-5
J: TRBJ1-1
size: NA
CDR3: CASSLDPRQGNTEAFF

V: TRBV6-4
J: TRBJ2-3
size: NA
CDR3: CASSPNGADTQYF

V: TRBV19
J: TRBJ1-2
size: once
CDR3: CASSNDLGQGNYGYTF

V: TRBV11-2
J: TRBJ2-3
size: NA
CDR3: CASSPPRTSGLRADTQYF

V: TRBV5-1
J: TRBJ1-2
size: NA
CDR3: CASSLAPGGANYGYTF

V: TRBV2
J: TRBJ1-1
size: NA
CDR3: CALSLEGNTEAFF

V: TRBV7-2
J: TRBJ1-2
size: few
CDR3: CASSARTGSPLHGYTF

V: TRBV6-5
J: TRBJ2-1
size: once
CDR3: CASSFRLNPNEQFF

V: TRBV30
J: TRBJ1-5
size: NA
CDR3: CAWSEQGVSQPQHF

V: TRBV7-9
J: TRBJ2-7
size: NA
CDR3: CASSLGYSEQYF

V: TRBV7-6
J: TRBJ2-3
size: NA
CDR3: CASSLGSGGPGTDTQYF

V: TRBV27
J: TRBJ1-5
size: NA
CDR3: CASSLKGSHSNQPQHF

V: TRBV6-6
J: TRBJ2-7
size: NA
CDR3: CASSTVYEQYF

V: TRBV4-3
J: TRBJ2-7
size: NA
CDR3: CASSPGGAGGNHEQYF

V: TRBV6-5
J: TRBJ2-1
size: NA
CDR3: CASSTDRGKYNEQFF

V: TRBV27
J: TRBJ1-1
size: NA
CDR3: CASSPRTGGNTEAFF

V: TRBV30
J: TRBJ2-1
size: NA
CDR3: CAWSTLVNNEQFF

V: TRBV7-2
J: TRBJ2-3
size: NA
CDR3: CASSSLGRTTYTDTQYF

V: TRBV11-2
J: TRBJ2-3
size: few
CDR3: CASSLDRYTDTQYF

V: TRBV14
J: TRBJ1-5
size: NA
CDR3: CASSQGDRSGQPQHF

V: TRBV5-1
J: TRBJ2-7
size: NA
CDR3: CASNSGSEAYEQYF

V: TRBV30
J: TRBJ1-5
size: NA
CDR3: CAWSGSLGSNQPQHF

V: TRBV10-3
J: TRBJ2-1
size: NA
CDR3: CAIKNPASGPNEQFF

V: TRBV7-6
J: TRBJ2-2
size: NA
CDR3: CASSPRLLAGGPTGELFF

V: TRBV19
J: TRBJ1-4
size: NA
CDR3: CASSPLDREEEKLFF

V: TRBV5-4
J: TRBJ1-1
size: once
CDR3: CASSLNKNTEAFF

V: TRBV7-2
J: TRBJ2-3
size: NA
CDR3: CATRVGRKTSTDTQYF

V: TRBV19
J: TRBJ1-1
size: NA
CDR3: CASSVTDSLNTEAFF

V: TRBV18
J: TRBJ2-7
size: NA
CDR3: CASSPRGGQGAYEQYF

V: TRBV6-6
J: TRBJ1-1
size: NA
CDR3: CASSKLTGFEAFF

V: TRBV29-1
J: TRBJ1-5
size: NA
CDR3: CSVVGQGNQPQHF

V: TRBV4-3
J: TRBJ2-7
size: NA
CDR3: CASSQDFLYEQYF

V: TRBV30
J: TRBJ1-5
size: once
CDR3: CAWSGGQGNQPQHF

V: TRBV27
J: TRBJ2-1
size: NA
CDR3: CASSYETRFNEQFF

V: TRBV19
J: TRBJ1-1
size: NA
CDR3: CASSMAGGPTEAFF

V: TRBV27
J: TRBJ1-1
size: NA
CDR3: CASSLVPGGTNTEAFF

V: TRBV11-3
J: TRBJ1-4
size: NA
CDR3: CASSLSGTNEKLFF

V: TRBV18
J: TRBJ2-7
size: NA
CDR3: CASSPGQGSSYEQYF

V: TRBV5-4
J: TRBJ2-7
size: NA
CDR3: CASSLGRTSGIYEQYF

V: TRBV4-1
J: TRBJ1-1
size: NA
CDR3: CASSQGPGTGNANTEAFF

V: TRBV7-9
J: TRBJ2-3
size: NA
CDR3: CASSRWTTSTDTQYF

V: TRBV6-1
J: TRBJ2-7
size: NA
CDR3: CASSEASQGGSYEQYF

V: TRBV10-1
J: TRBJ1-1
size: once
CDR3: CASSESRGREAFF

V: TRBV7-9
J: TRBJ1-3
size: NA
CDR3: CASSLRGDSGNTIYF

V: TRBV19
J: TRBJ2-5
size: NA
CDR3: CASSLGLAEIQETQYF

V: TRBV5-6
J: TRBJ2-5
size: NA
CDR3: CASSLRSLGGETQYF

V: TRBV11-3
J: TRBJ1-1
size: once
CDR3: CASGTGFRTEAFF

V: TRBV18
J: TRBJ2-7
size: NA
CDR3: CASSPLGQGLGEQYF

V: TRBV5-1
J: TRBJ2-2
size: NA
CDR3: CASSLRTSGSSAGELFF

V: TRBV5-4
J: TRBJ2-3
size: NA
CDR3: CASSLDLAGRSDTQYF

V: TRBV4-1
J: TRBJ1-2
size: NA
CDR3: CASSEGQGARSGYTF